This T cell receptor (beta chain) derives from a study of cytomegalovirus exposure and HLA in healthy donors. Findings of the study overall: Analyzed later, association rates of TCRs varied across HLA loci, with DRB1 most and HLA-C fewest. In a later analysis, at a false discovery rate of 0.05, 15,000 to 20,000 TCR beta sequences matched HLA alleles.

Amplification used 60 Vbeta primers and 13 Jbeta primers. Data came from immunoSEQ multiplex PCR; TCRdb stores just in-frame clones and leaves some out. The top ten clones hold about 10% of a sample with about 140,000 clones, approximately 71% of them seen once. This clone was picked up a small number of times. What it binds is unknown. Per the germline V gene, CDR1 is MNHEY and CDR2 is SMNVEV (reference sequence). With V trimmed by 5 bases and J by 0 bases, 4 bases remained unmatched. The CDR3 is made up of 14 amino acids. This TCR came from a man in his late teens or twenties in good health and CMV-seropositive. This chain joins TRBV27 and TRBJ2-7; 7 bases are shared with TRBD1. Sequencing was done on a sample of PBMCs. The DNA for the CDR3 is TGTGCCAGCAGTCAGGGGGACCACTCCTACGAGCAGTACTTC. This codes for CASSQGDHSYEQYF.